Reported below is one TCR beta chain. Antigen: not known. This sample is part of a study of cytomegalovirus exposure and HLA in healthy donors. Healthy bone marrow donors made up the donors. Whole-study findings and limits: V- and J-gene trimming in TCR beta was tied to a missense DCLRE1C variant by an analysis performed later.

Amplification used 60 Vbeta primers and 13 Jbeta primers. TCRdb's table, derived via immunoSEQ multiplex PCR, lists solely in-frame clones and lacks some. The sample holds around 150,000 clones, roughly 85% seen once. Trimming took 7 bases from V and 5 from J; bases not matched to a gene: 13. The CDR3 is 15 amino acids. The germline CDR1 and CDR2 sequences are LNHNV and YYDKDF (reference sequence). The sample taken for sequencing was PBMCs. This sequence originates from a woman aged 50 to 65 in good health and CMV-seronegative. The gene calls are TRBV15 and TRBJ2-5, with 7 bases fitting TRBD2. The CDR3 DNA reads TGTGCCACCAAAACGGGGAGGGGCCAACGCGAGACCCAGTACTTC. Translated: CATKTGRGQRETQYF. Variable domain in full (rest from reference TRBV15 and TRBJ2-5): DAMVIQNPRYQVTQFGKPVTLSCSQTLNHNVMYWYQQKSSQAPKLLFHYYDKDFNNEADTPDNFQSRRPNTSFCFLDIRSPGLGDTAMYLCATKTGRGQRETQYFGPGTRLLVL.